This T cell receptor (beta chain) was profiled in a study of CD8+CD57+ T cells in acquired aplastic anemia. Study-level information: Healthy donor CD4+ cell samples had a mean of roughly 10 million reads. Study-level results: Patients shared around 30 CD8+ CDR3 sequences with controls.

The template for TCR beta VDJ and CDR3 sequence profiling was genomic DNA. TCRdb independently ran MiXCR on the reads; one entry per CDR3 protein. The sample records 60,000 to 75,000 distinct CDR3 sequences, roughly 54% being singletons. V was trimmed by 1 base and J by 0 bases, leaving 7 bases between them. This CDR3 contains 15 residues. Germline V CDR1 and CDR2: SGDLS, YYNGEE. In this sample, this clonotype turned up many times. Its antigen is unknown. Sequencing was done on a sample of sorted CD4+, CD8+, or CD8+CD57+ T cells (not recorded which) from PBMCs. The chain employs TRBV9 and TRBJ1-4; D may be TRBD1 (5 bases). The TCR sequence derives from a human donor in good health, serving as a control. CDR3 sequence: CASSVTGSTNEKLFF. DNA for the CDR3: TGTGCCAGCAGCGTAACAGGATCAACTAATGAAAAACTGTTTTTT.